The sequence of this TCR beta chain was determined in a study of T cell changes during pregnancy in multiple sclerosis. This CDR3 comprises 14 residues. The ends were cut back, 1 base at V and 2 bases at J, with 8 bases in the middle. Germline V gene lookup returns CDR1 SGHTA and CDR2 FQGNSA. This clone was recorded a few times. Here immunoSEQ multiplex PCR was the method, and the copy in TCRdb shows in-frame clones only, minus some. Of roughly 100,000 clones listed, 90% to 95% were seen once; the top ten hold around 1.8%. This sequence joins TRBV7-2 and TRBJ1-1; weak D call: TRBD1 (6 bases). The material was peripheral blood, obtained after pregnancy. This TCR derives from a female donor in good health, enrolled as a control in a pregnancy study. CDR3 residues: CASSLGQVNTEAFF. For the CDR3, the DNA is TGTGCCAGCAGCTTAGGACAGGTTAACACTGAAGCTTTCTTT.